These 5 T cell receptor beta chains share one sample of origin, sequenced in a study of cytomegalovirus exposure and HLA in healthy donors. The PCR ran on 60 Vbeta and 13 Jbeta primers. Profiled with immunoSEQ multiplex PCR; TCRdb holds only in-frame clones, not every one. This table has a few hundred thousand clones, over 75% appearing once. The sample taken for sequencing was PBMCs. These receptors were taken from a man aged 18 to 35 in good health and CMV-seronegative.

The rearrangement joins TRBV7-3 to TRBJ1-1; no clear D gene. Looked up from germline, CDR1 is SGHTA and CDR2 is FQGTGA. Between the trimmed V and J ends, which lost 7 bases and 3 bases, there was a span of 12 bases. The CDR3 has 13 residues. CDR3 in DNA: TGTGCCAGCACCCTAACCCATGACACTGAAGCTTTCTTT. Amino acid sequence: CASTLTHDTEAFF.

This rearrangement joins TRBV11-1 to TRBJ1-1; 8 bases fit TRBD1. V lost 5 bases and J lost 4; bases outside the gene matches: 3. The CDR3 consists of 13 residues. The germline gives CDR1 SGHAT, CDR2 FQDESV (reference sequence). The CDR3 nucleotides are TGTGCCAGCAGCCCTACAGGGGGCACTGAAGCTTTCTTT. Protein sequence: CASSPTGGTEAFF.

The rearrangement links TRBV9 to TRBJ2-7, with 10 bases that match TRBD2. V trimming: 0 bases; J trimming: 4 bases; junction bases outside the gene matches: 4. The CDR3 extends over 15 amino acids. Germline values: CDR1 SGDLS, CDR2 YYNGEE. The CDR3 sequence: CASSVAASGSYEQYF. CDR3 DNA sequence: TGTGCCAGCAGCGTAGCGGCTAGCGGGAGTTACGAGCAGTACTTC.

The rearrangement links TRBV9 to TRBJ2-2; no definite D call. The CDR3 length is 12 residues. V was trimmed by 2 bases and J by 5 bases, leaving 4 bases between them. From germline, CDR1 is SGDLS and CDR2 YYNGEE. The CDR3, as DNA: TGTGCCAGCAGCGTCCGTACCGGGGAGCTGTTTTTT. It yields the protein CASSVRTGELFF.

This sequence joins TRBV5-1 and TRBJ1-4, with D possibly being TRBD1 (5 bases). Trimming removed 0 bases from V and 0 bases from J, with 9 bases in between. The CDR3 is 16 residues long. Germline CDR1 and CDR2: SGHRS and YFSETQ. CDR3 residues: CASSLGQFTTNEKLFF. CDR3 coding DNA: TGCGCCAGCAGCTTGGGACAGTTTACAACTAATGAAAAACTGTTTTTT. Filled out from reference TRBV5-1 and TRBJ1-4, the complete variable domain reads KAGVTQTPRYLIKTRGQQVTLSCSPISGHRSVSWYQQTPGQGLQFLFEYFSETQRNKGNFPGRFSGRQFSNSRSEMNVSTLELGDSALYLCASSLGQFTTNEKLFFGSGTQLSVL.